This T cell receptor (beta chain) was sequenced during a study of beta chain features in type 1 diabetes. General study results and limits: Naive, central memory and Treg TCRB repertoires seemed to resemble each other more closely in patients than they did in healthy donors. Possibly, sequencing cDNA over-represented cells that had high TCR expression levels. PCR might favor shorter templates, but any such skew would affect patients and controls equally. There was a moderate but significant shortening of TCRB CDR3s in all four CD4+ subsets of Type 1 diabetes patients. Patients with type 1 diabetes carried fewer insertions and had more deletions at their VDJ junctions.

In the case of this clone: Its antigen is unidentified.

V lost 6 bases, J lost 2 bases, and 11 bases lay in between. The CDR3 extends over 13 amino acids. Germline assignment: CDR1 SQVTM and CDR2 ANQGSEA. Every isolated RNA sample was fully reverse transcribed, so sequencing captured expressed TCRB transcripts. Sequencing was performed with immunoSEQ multiplex PCR; in TCRdb, only in-frame clones are kept and a portion is missing. Of approximately 150,000 clones listed, more than 60% are singletons. What was sequenced was naive CD4+ T cells from blood. The clonotype comes from a young man with type 1 diabetes. The V and J genes are TRBV29-1 and TRBJ1-5, with a possible D match to TRBD1 (5 bases). The DNA of the CDR3 is TGCAGCGTCGGGACGGATCGCAATCAGCCCCAGCATTTT. Translated, it gives CSVGTDRNQPQHF.